Reported below is one T cell receptor beta chain. The primer mix had 60 Vbeta and 13 Jbeta primers. Profiled with immunoSEQ multiplex PCR; TCRdb holds only in-frame clones, not every one. The data show 90,000 to 120,000 clones, with over 75% seen just once and approximately 4.5% held by the top ten. The V gene lost 0 bases and the J gene lost 8 bases, with 7 bases spanning the gap. The CDR3 is made up of 12 amino acids. Per germline, CDR1 SGHNT and CDR2 YYREEE (reference sequence). This record comes from a study of cytomegalovirus exposure and HLA in healthy donors. This receptor was obtained from a male donor in good health and CMV-seronegative. The genes are TRBV5-4 and TRBJ2-3; D might be TRBD2 (6 bases). Sequencing used PBMCs. CDR3 DNA: TGTGCCAGCAGCTTGGGGGGAGGTACGCAGTATTTT. It codes for CASSLGGGTQYF.